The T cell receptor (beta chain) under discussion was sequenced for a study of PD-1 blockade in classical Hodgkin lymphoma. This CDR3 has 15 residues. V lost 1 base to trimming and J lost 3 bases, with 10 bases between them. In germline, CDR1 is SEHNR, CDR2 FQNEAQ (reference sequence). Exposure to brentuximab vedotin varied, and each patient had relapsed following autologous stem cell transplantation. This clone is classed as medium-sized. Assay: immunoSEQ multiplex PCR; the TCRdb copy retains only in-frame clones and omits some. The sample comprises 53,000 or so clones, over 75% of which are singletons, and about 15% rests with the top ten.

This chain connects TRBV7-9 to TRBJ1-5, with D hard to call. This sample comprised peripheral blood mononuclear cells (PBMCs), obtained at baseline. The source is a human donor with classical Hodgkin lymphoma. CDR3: CASSLGAAVNQPQHF. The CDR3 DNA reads TGTGCCAGCAGCTTAGGGGCGGCAGTCAATCAGCCCCAGCATTTT. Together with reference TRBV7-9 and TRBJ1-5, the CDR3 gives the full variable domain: DTGVSQNPRHKITKRGQNVTFRCDPISEHNRLYWYRQTLGQGPEFLTYFQNEAQLEKSRLLSDRFSAERPKGSFSTLEIQRTEQGDSAMYLCASSLGAAVNQPQHFGDGTRLSIL.